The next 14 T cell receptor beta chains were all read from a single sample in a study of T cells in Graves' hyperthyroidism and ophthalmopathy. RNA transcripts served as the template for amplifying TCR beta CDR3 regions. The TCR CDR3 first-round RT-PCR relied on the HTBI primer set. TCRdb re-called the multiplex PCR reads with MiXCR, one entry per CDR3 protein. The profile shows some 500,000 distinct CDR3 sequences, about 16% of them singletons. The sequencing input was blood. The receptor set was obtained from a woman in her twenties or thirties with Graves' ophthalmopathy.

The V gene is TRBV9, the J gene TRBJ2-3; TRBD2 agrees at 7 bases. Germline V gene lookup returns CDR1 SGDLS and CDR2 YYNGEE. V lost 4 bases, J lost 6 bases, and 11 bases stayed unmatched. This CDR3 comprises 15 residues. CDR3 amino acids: CASSPAGLQRDTQYF. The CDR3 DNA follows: TGTGCCAGCAGCCCAGCGGGACTCCAAAGGGATACGCAGTATTTT.

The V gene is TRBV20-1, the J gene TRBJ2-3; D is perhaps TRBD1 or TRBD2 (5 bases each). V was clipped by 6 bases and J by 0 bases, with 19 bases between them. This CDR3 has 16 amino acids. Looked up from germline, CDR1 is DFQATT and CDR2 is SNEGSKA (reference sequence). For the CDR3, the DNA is TGCAGTGCCCCCAAGATGGGGACGGTGAGCACAGATACGCAGTATTTT. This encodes CSAPKMGTVSTDTQYF.

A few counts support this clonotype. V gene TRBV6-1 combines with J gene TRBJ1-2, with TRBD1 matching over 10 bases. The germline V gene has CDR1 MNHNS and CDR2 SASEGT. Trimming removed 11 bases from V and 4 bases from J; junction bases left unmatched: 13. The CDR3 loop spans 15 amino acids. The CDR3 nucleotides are TGTGCCGTGCCGACCGGGACAGGGGTTACCTATGGCTACACCTTC. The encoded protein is CAVPTGTGVTYGYTF.

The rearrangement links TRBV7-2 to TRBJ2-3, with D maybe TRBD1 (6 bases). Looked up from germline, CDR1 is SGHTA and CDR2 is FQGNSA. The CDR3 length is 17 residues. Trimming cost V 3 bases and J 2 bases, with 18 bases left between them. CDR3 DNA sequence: TGTGCCAGCAGCTTGGTTGGGGCAGGGGTGGTCACAGATACGCAGTATTTT. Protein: CASSLVGAGVVTDTQYF.

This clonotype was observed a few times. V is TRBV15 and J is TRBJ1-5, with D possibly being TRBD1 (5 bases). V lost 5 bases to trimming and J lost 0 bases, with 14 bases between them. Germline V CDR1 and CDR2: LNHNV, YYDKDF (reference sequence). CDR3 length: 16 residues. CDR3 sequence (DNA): TGTGCCACCAGCCCCCGGGGAGGGACTAGCAATCAGCCCCAGCATTTT. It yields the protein CATSPRGGTSNQPQHF. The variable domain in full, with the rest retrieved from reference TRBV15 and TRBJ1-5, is DAMVIQNPRYQVTQFGKPVTLSCSQTLNHNVMYWYQQKSSQAPKLLFHYYDKDFNNEADTPDNFQSRRPNTSFCFLDIRSPGLGDTAMYLCATSPRGGTSNQPQHFGDGTRLSIL.

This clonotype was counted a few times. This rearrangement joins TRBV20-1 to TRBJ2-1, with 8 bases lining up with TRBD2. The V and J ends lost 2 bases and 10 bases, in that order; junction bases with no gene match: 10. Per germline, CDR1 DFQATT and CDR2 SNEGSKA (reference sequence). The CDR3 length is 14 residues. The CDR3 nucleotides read TGCAGTGCTAGACAGTCTAGCGGGCTTGAGGAGCAGTTCTTC. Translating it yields CSARQSSGLEEQFF.

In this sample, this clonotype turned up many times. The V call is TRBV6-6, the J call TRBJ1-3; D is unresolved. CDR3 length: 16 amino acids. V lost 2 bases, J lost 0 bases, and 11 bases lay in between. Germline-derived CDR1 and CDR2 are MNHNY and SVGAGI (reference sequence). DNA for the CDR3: TGTGCCAGCAGTTACGAGGGAACGAGCTCTGGAAACACCATATATTTT. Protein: CASSYEGTSSGNTIYF.

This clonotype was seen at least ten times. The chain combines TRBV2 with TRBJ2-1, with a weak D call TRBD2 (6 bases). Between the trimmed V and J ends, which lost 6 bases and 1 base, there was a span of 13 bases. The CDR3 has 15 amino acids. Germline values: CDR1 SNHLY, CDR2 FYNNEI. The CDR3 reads CASRSTSWSYNEQFF. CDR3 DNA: TGTGCCAGCAGATCAACTAGCTGGTCCTACAATGAGCAGTTCTTC. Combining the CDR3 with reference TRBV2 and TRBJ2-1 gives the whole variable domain EPEVTQTPSHQVTQMGQEVILRCVPISNHLYFYWYRQILGQKVEFLVSFYNNEISEKSEIFDDQFSVERPDGSNFTLKIRSTKLEDSAMYFCASRSTSWSYNEQFFGPGTRLTVL.

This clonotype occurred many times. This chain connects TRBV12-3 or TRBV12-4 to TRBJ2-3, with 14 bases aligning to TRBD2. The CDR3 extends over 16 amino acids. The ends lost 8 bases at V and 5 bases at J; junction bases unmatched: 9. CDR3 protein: CASGSTSGRAEDTQYF. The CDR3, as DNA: TGTGCCAGCGGGTCGACTAGCGGGAGGGCGGAAGATACGCAGTATTTT.

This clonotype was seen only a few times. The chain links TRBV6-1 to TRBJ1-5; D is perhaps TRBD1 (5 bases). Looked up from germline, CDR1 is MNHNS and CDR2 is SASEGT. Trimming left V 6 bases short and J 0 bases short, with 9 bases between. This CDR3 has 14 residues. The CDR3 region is CASRDSYSNQPQHF. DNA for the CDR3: TGTGCCAGCAGAGACAGCTATAGCAATCAGCCCCAGCATTTT.

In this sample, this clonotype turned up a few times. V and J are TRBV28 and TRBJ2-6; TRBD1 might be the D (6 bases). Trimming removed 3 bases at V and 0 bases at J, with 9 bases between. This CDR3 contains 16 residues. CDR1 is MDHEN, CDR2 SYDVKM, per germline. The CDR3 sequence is CASSLSRGSGANVLTF. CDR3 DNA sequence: TGTGCCAGCAGTTTGAGCAGGGGCTCTGGGGCCAACGTCCTGACTTTC.

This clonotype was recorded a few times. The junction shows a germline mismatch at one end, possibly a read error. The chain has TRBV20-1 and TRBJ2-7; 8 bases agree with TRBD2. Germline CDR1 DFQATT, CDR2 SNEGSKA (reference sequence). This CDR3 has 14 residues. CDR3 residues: CSANKREFSCEQYF. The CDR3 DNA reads TGCAGTGCCAATAAGCGGGAGTTCTCCTGCGAGCAGTACTTC.

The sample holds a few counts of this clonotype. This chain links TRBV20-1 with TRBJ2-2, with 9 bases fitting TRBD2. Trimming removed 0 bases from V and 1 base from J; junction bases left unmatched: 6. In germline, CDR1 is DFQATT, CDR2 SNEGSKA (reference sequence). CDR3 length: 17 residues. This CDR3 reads CSARDEGREGNTGELFF. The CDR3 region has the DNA TGCAGTGCTAGAGATGAGGGGCGGGAGGGGAACACCGGGGAGCTGTTTTTT.

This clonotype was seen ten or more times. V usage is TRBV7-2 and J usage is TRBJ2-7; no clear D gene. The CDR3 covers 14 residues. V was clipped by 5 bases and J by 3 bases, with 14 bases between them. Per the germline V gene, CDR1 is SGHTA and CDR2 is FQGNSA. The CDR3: CASSPSGRSYEQYF. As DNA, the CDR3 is TGTGCCAGCAGCCCTTCCGGCAGGAGCTACGAGCAGTACTTC.